This TCR beta chain was sequenced for a study of T cell responses to AZD1222 COVID-19 vaccine. With regard to this clone: Its target is unknown.

The CDR3 is made up of 14 amino acids. Germline CDR1 and CDR2: SGHTA and FQGNSA. V was pared by 4 bases and J by 3 bases, with 3 bases of the junction left unmatched. Second doses were pooled across both intervals (about 4 or about 12 weeks). TCRdb's table, derived via immunoSEQ multiplex PCR, lists solely in-frame clones and lacks some. The data hold about 150,000 clones, with roughly nine tenths observed a single time. Study results and caveats: No repertoire was sampled before or during the peak T cell response, only after it.

This specimen consisted of peripheral blood, obtained 28 days after the second AZD1222 dose. The source of this sequence is an adult who received the AZD1222 COVID-19 vaccine. The chain links TRBV7-2 to TRBJ1-1; TRBD1 aligns across 9 bases. The CDR3 nucleotides read TGTGCCAGCAGCTATAGGACAGGGGACACTGAAGCTTTCTTT. It codes for CASSYRTGDTEAFF. Full variable domain (rest looked up from reference TRBV7-2 and TRBJ1-1): GAGVSQSPSNKVTEKGKDVELRCDPISGHTALYWYRQSLGQGLEFLIYFQGNSAPDKSGLPSDRFSAERTGGSVSTLTIQRTQQEDSAVYLCASSYRTGDTEAFFGQGTRLTVV.